Listed below are T cell receptor beta chains from one sample, sequenced in a study of neurological immune-mediated disorders. One entry per CDR3 protein results from TCRdb running MiXCR on the 5' RACE reads. The sample yields about 53,000 distinct CDR3 sequences, approximately 9.1% seen once. Sequenced: PBMCs. These TCRs come from a woman in her thirties or forties in good health. CDR3s include the opening cysteine and the closing phenylalanine or tryptophan. A D gene is named only where the DNA matches it firmly. Size values are once, few and many counts, or a class for expanded clones, and some rows have none.

d_call clone_size j_call v_call cdr3_nt cdr3_aa
NA many TRBJ1-5 TRBV9 TGTGCCAGCAGCGCTCCGGGACTGAGCAATCAGCCCCAGCATTTT CASSAPGLSNQPQHF
NA few TRBJ1-1 TRBV18 TGTGCCAGCTCACAGGGCCTGAACACTGAAGCTTTCTTT CASSQGLNTEAFF
NA many TRBJ1-2 TRBV7-2 TGTGCCAGCAGCTCCACCTATCGTCAGGGTGACTATGGCTACACCTTC CASSSTYRQGDYGYTF
NA many TRBJ2-7 TRBV29-1 TGCAGCGTTGTTTCCATCTACGAGCAGTACTTC CSVVSIYEQYF
TRBD1 many TRBJ1-2 TRBV6-5 TGTGCCAGCAGCAGGGACAGGACCTATGGCTACACCTTC CASSRDRTYGYTF
TRBD2 many TRBJ2-3 TRBV29-1 TGCAGCGCCGGACTAGCGGAGAAAGTCACAGATACGCAGTATTTT CSAGLAEKVTDTQYF
NA many TRBJ2-7 TRBV20-1 TGCAGTGCTAGCCGGGAACACCCCTACGAGCAGTACTTC CSASREHPYEQYF
NA many TRBJ2-3 TRBV6-2/TRBV6-3 TGTGCCAGCAGCCCCCTCAGTTTCTATGGACTGACAGATACGCAGTATTTT CASSPLSFYGLTDTQYF
TRBD2 many TRBJ2-1 TRBV5-1 TGCGCCAGCAGCCGGGGGACTAGCGGGGACAATGAGCAGTTCTTC CASSRGTSGDNEQFF
NA many TRBJ1-1 TRBV7-9 TGTGCCAGCAGCGAGTTTACTCTGGTTGGAGCTTTCTTT CASSEFTLVGAFF
NA many TRBJ2-5 TRBV12-3/TRBV12-4 TGTGCCAGCAGTTTACGGGGCCTGGAGACCCAGTACTTC CASSLRGLETQYF
TRBD2 many TRBJ2-3 TRBV5-1 TGCGCCAGCAGCTCCGGACTAGGTGGGACAGATACGCAGTATTTT CASSSGLGGTDTQYF
TRBD2 many TRBJ2-3 TRBV12-3/TRBV12-4 TGTGCCAGCAGTCCCGGACTAGCGGGGGGTTTAAGGCAGTATTTT CASSPGLAGGLRQYF
NA many TRBJ2-1 TRBV10-3 TGTGCCATCAGTGAGGAGTCTGAGCAGTTCTTC CAISEESEQFF
NA many TRBJ2-7 TRBV5-1 TGCGCCAGCAGCTTGGAGGCGGTTTACTACGAGCAGTACTTC CASSLEAVYYEQYF
NA NA TRBJ1-1 TRBV18 TGTGCCAGCTCACCCCAGGGTAACCCTGAAGCTTTCTTT CASSPQGNPEAFF
NA many TRBJ2-4 TRBV9 TGTGCCAGCAGCGTAGGGCCGCTCCTAGCCAAAAACATTCAGTACTTC CASSVGPLLAKNIQYF
NA many TRBJ2-5 TRBV5-1 TGCGCCAGCAGGTTGGGGCTAGAGACCCAGTACTTC CASRLGLETQYF
TRBD2 many TRBJ2-5 TRBV29-1 TGCAGCGCCGCCGGGACTAGCGGCCAAGAGACCCAGTACTTC CSAAGTSGQETQYF
TRBD1 once TRBJ1-1 TRBV5-1 TGCGCCAGCAGCTCGGGACAGGGGGTGGCATACACTGAAACTTTCTTT CASSSGQGVAYTETFF
NA many TRBJ2-7 TRBV7-2 TGTGCCAGCAGCCAAGAGTGGTACGAGCAGTACTTC CASSQEWYEQYF
NA many TRBJ2-3 TRBV5-1 TGCGCCAGCAGCTCGTTTCCCTCAAAGTATGATACGCAGTATTTT CASSSFPSKYDTQYF
NA many TRBJ1-1 TRBV27 TGTGCCAGCAGTCTAAACAGGGCGAACACTGAAGCTTTCTTT CASSLNRANTEAFF
TRBD2 many TRBJ2-7 TRBV20-1 TGCAGAATCCCGGGACTAGCGGGAGGGCCCTCCTACGAGCAGTACTTC CRIPGLAGGPSYEQYF
NA many TRBJ2-7 TRBV15 TGTGCCACCACGGGGCAGGAGAACTCCTACGAGCAGTACTTC CATTGQENSYEQYF
NA many TRBJ2-1 TRBV20-1 TGCAGTGCTAGAGATTCGGGTCGTCAGACGGGGTCCTACAATGAGCAGTTCTTC CSARDSGRQTGSYNEQFF